The 17 T cell receptor beta chains below come from one sample, sequenced in a study of T cells after yellow fever vaccination. TCRdb used MiXCR to reprocess the 5' RACE reads, holding one entry per CDR3 protein. There are 500,000 to 650,000 distinct CDR3 sequences in the sample; about a sixth occur only once, and 15% to 20% lies in the top ten. The sample here was PBMCs, taken around 5 days after the first yellow fever vaccination. The receptors here all came from a man aged 18 to 30 who received the YFV17D yellow fever vaccine.

This clonotype has more than one count but fewer than ten. V and J are TRBV6-6 and TRBJ1-1; D not resolved. CDR3 length: 11 residues. V was cut by 0 bases and J by 7 bases, with 3 bases left in between. Germline assignment: CDR1 MNHNY and CDR2 SVGAGI (reference sequence). CDR3 protein: CASSYSGEAFF. The CDR3 coding sequence is TGTGCCAGCAGTTACTCGGGTGAAGCTTTCTTT.

This clonotype has a handful of counts. The chain carries TRBV27 and TRBJ2-2; the D is unclear. The germline V and J ends were trimmed by 2 bases and 4 bases, with 8 bases remaining between them. The germline V gene has CDR1 MNHEY and CDR2 SMNVEV (reference sequence). The length of the CDR3 is 14 residues. CDR3 residues: CASSLSTGTGELFF. In nucleotides, the CDR3 is TGTGCCAGCAGTTTAAGTACGGGCACCGGGGAGCTGTTTTTT.

The chain has TRBV20-1 and TRBJ2-1, with unresolved D. Per germline, CDR1 DFQATT and CDR2 SNEGSKA (reference sequence). This CDR3 has 13 amino acids. Trimming took 8 bases from V and 2 from J, leaving 13 bases between them. The CDR3 spells CSLPPDTYNEQFF. In nucleotides, the CDR3 is TGCAGTCTCCCTCCAGACACCTACAATGAGCAGTTCTTC.

This clonotype was observed a handful of times. This chain links TRBV24-1 with TRBJ2-5; 8 bases are shared with TRBD1. The CDR3 is 15 residues long. Per the germline V gene, CDR1 is KGHDR and CDR2 is SFDVKD. With 3 bases clipped from V and 3 bases from J, the junction kept 5 bases outside the gene matches. The CDR3 protein is CATSDAQTGEETQYF. The CDR3 nucleotides read TGTGCCACCAGTGATGCCCAGACAGGGGAAGAGACCCAGTACTTC.

Comments on this clonotype: At one end, the junction sequence differs from germline, possibly due to a read error. V is TRBV10-3 and J is TRBJ1-1, with a possible D match to TRBD1 (5 bases). The CDR3 has 13 amino acids. Germline V gene data show CDR1 as ENHRY and CDR2 as SYGVKD. The CDR3 loop is CAIRSGMNTGAFF. The CDR3, as DNA: TGTGCCATCAGGTCAGGGATGAACACTGGAGCTTTCTTT.

The chain employs TRBV5-1 and TRBJ2-3, with D maybe TRBD1 (6 bases). The germline V gene has CDR1 SGHRS and CDR2 YFSETQ. With 3 bases removed from V and 2 bases from J, the gap between germline ends came to 13 bases. The CDR3 spans 15 residues. The CDR3, as DNA: TGCGCCAGCAGCTCACCGACAGGAGCCACAGATACGCAGTATTTT. Its protein is CASSSPTGATDTQYF.

This chain uses TRBV7-2 with TRBJ1-6; D gene unclear. Between the trimmed V and J ends, which lost 5 bases and 0 bases, there was a span of 8 bases. In germline, CDR1 is SGHTA, CDR2 FQGNSA. The CDR3 has 15 amino acids. The CDR3 reads CASSQESSYNSPLHF. The CDR3 DNA sequence: TGTGCCAGCAGCCAAGAAAGCTCCTATAATTCACCCCTCCACTTT.

The table lists this clonotype with a few counts. V and J are TRBV7-2 and TRBJ1-3; D is perhaps TRBD1 (5 bases). V dropped 6 bases and J dropped 5 bases, with 11 bases sitting between them. The CDR3 covers 13 residues. CDR1 is SGHTA and CDR2 is FQGNSA in the germline V gene. CDR3 in DNA: TGTGCCAGCAGTTGGGACTTCAGAAACACCATATATTTT. Residues: CASSWDFRNTIYF.

This chain uses TRBV6-2 or TRBV6-3 with TRBJ1-6; TRBD1 aligns across 8 bases. The V gene's germline CDR1 is MNHEY and CDR2 SVGEGT. This CDR3 is 17 amino acids long. Trimming at V came to 6 bases and at J to 0 bases, leaving 7 bases not matched to a gene. CDR3 region: CASSGQGHLSYNSPLHF. DNA for the CDR3: TGTGCCAGCAGCGGACAGGGCCACCTCTCCTATAATTCACCCCTCCACTTT.

The chain carries TRBV25-1 and TRBJ1-6; D is uncertain. The germline V gene encodes CDR1 MGHDK and CDR2 SYGVNS. The CDR3 runs to 14 residues. Trimming cost V 2 bases and J 9 bases, with 11 bases left between them. CDR3: CASSESTNGSPLHF. In nucleotides, the CDR3 is TGTGCCAGCAGTGAAAGCACTAACGGTTCACCCCTCCACTTT.

This clonotype was seen repeatedly, ten times or more. The chain carries TRBV20-1 and TRBJ1-5, with TRBD1 as a possible D gene (6 bases). V gave up 1 base and J gave up 7 bases, with 14 bases separating them. The length of the CDR3 is 14 residues. Germline V CDR1 and CDR2: DFQATT, SNEGSKA (reference sequence). The CDR3 sequence: CSARVVAGDQPQHF. CDR3 nucleotide sequence: TGCAGTGCTAGAGTGGTTGCAGGGGACCAGCCCCAGCATTTT.

V and J are TRBV6-2 or TRBV6-3 and TRBJ2-1; D might be TRBD2 (5 bases). Germline assignment: CDR1 MNHEY and CDR2 SVGEGT. The CDR3 sequence is 12 residues long. V dropped 8 bases and J dropped 9 bases, with 14 bases sitting between them. CDR3 sequence (DNA): TGTGCCAGCGGACTGGGCCCCGGTGAGCAGTTCTTC. Translating it yields CASGLGPGEQFF.

The V call is TRBV5-4, the J call TRBJ2-5, with 8 bases identical to TRBD2. Germline V lookup: CDR1 SGHNT, CDR2 YYREEE (reference sequence). The trim removed 5 bases at V and 1 base at J, leaving 4 bases unmatched. The CDR3 is 14 residues long. CDR3 sequence: CASRDGTSQETQYF. The CDR3 DNA is TGTGCCAGCAGAGACGGGACTAGCCAAGAGACCCAGTACTTC.

This clonotype has only a few counts. The chain joins TRBV5-1 to TRBJ2-1; the D is unclear. Trimming cost V 2 bases and J 5 bases, with 11 bases left between them. The CDR3 contains 14 residues. CDR1 is SGHRS, CDR2 YFSETQ, per germline. The CDR3 sequence: CASSLKDNHNEQFF. The CDR3 coding sequence is TGCGCCAGCAGCTTAAAAGACAACCACAATGAGCAGTTCTTC. Full variable domain (missing parts from reference TRBV5-1 and TRBJ2-1): KAGVTQTPRYLIKTRGQQVTLSCSPISGHRSVSWYQQTPGQGLQFLFEYFSETQRNKGNFPGRFSGRQFSNSRSEMNVSTLELGDSALYLCASSLKDNHNEQFFGPGTRLTVL.

This rearrangement joins TRBV5-1 to TRBJ2-6; weak D call: TRBD1 (7 bases). This CDR3 has 14 amino acids. V lost 9 bases and J 0 bases, leaving 10 bases between the germline ends. Germline lookup yields CDR1 SGHRS and CDR2 YFSETQ. The CDR3 DNA reads TGCGCCACGCGGGACAGCTCTGGGGCCAACGTCCTGACTTTC. Amino acid sequence: CATRDSSGANVLTF. Variable domain in full (rest from reference TRBV5-1 and TRBJ2-6): KAGVTQTPRYLIKTRGQQVTLSCSPISGHRSVSWYQQTPGQGLQFLFEYFSETQRNKGNFPGRFSGRQFSNSRSEMNVSTLELGDSALYLCATRDSSGANVLTFGAGSRLTVL.

This clonotype has just a few counts. The chain links TRBV9 to TRBJ2-1, with 12 bases identical to TRBD2. Germline V gene lookup returns CDR1 SGDLS and CDR2 YYNGEE. The CDR3 extends over 16 amino acids. After removal of 3 bases from V and 10 bases from J, the junction contained 11 bases not matched to a gene. The CDR3 DNA sequence: TGTGCCAGCAGCGCCCTTCTAGCGGGGGGGCCGGAGGAGCAGTTCTTC. It codes for CASSALLAGGPEEQFF.

This clonotype was observed a handful of times. J is TRBJ2-3 and V is TRBV7-3; weak D call: TRBD2 (6 bases). This CDR3 region has 15 residues. Germline loops: CDR1 SGHTA, CDR2 FQGTGA. The V end lost 5 bases, the J end lost 4 bases, and 16 bases lay between the germline ends. The CDR3: CASSPPGVGPDTQYF. CDR3 in DNA: TGTGCCAGCAGCCCGCCGGGGGTGGGCCCAGATACGCAGTATTTT.